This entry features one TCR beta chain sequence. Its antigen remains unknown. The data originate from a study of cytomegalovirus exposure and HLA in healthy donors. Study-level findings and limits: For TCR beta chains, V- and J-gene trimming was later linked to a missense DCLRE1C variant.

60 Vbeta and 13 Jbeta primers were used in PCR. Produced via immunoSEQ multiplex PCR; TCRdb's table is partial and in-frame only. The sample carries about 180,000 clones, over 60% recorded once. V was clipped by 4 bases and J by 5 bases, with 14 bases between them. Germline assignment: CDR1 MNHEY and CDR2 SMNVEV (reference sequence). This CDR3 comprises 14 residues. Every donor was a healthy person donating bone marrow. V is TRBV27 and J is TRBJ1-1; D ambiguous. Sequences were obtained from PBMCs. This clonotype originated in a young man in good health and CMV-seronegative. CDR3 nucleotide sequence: TGTGCCAGCAGTTCCGTCAGGTTTAAGACTGAAGCTTTCTTT. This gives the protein CASSSVRFKTEAFF.